This entry describes one T cell receptor beta chain. These data come from a study of tumor T cells in aggressive B-cell lymphoma. Only in-frame clones appear in the TCRdb table, and some are missing; sequencing was by immunoSEQ multiplex PCR. Of 3,000 or so clones detected, around nine tenths appear once; the ten largest clones hold around 3.6%. Germline CDR1 reads SGHRS; CDR2 reads YFSETQ. The CDR3 covers 16 residues. The V gene end was trimmed by 1 base and the J gene end by 10 bases; junction bases not matched to a gene: 13. J is TRBJ1-1 and V is TRBV5-1; 10 nucleotides agree with TRBD1. The sample taken for sequencing was tumor tissue. The sequence was collected from an adult with diffuse large B cell lymphoma. CDR3 residues: CASSLSPRSDRGGAFF. CDR3 sequence (DNA): TGCGCCAGCAGCTTGTCACCTAGGTCGGACAGGGGGGGAGCTTTCTTT.